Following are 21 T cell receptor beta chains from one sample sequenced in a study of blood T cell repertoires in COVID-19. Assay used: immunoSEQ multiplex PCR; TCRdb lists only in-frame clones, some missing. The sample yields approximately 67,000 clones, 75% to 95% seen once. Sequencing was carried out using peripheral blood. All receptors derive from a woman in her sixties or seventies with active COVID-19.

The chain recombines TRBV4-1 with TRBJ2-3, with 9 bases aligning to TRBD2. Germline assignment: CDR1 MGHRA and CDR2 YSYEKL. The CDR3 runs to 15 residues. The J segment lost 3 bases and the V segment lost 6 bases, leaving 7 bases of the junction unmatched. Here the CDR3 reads CASSLAGAQTDTQYF. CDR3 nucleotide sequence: TGCGCCAGCAGTTTAGCGGGAGCACAAACAGATACGCAGTATTTT.

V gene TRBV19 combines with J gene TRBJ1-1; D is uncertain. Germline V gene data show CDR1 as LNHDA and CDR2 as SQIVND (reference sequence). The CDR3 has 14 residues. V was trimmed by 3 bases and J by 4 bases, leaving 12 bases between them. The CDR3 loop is CASSITGIATEAFF. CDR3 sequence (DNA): TGTGCCAGTAGTATCACCGGGATCGCCACTGAAGCTTTCTTT.

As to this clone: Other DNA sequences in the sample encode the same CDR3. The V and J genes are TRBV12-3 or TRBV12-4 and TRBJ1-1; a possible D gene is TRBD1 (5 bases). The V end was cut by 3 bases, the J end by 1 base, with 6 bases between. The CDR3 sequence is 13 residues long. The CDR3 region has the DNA TGTGCCAGCAGTTTCGGGGGGAACACTGAAGCTTTCTTT. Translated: CASSFGGNTEAFF.

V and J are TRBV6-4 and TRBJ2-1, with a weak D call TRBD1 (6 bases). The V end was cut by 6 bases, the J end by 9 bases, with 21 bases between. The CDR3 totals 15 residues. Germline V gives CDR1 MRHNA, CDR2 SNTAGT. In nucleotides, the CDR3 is TGTGCCAGCAGGGCACAGGGTGTGGCATCCAGTGAGCAGTTCTTC. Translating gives CASRAQGVASSEQFF.

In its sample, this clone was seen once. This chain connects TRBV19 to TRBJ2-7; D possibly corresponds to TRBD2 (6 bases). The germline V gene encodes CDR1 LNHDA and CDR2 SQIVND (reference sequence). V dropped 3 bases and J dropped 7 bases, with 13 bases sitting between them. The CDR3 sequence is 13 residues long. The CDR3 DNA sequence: TGTGCCAGTAGTATCTATATCGCGGGGGAGCAGTACTTC. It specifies CASSIYIAGEQYF.

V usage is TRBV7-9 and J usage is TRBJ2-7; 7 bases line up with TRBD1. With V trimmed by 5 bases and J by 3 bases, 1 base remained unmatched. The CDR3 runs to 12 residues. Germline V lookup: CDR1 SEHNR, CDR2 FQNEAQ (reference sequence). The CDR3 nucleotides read TGTGCCAGCAGCCGACAGGGCTACGAGCAGTACTTC. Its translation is CASSRQGYEQYF. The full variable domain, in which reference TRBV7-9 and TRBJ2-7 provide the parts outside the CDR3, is DTGVSQNPRHKITKRGQNVTFRCDPISEHNRLYWYRQTLGQGPEFLTYFQNEAQLEKSRLLSDRFSAERPKGSFSTLEIQRTEQGDSAMYLCASSRQGYEQYFGPGTRLTVT.

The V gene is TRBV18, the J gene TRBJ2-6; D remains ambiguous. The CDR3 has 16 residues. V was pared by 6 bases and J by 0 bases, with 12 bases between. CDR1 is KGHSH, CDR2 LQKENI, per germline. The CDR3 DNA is TGTGCCAGCTCCCCGCTGCAGGTCTCTGGGGCCAACGTCCTGACTTTC. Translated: CASSPLQVSGANVLTF.

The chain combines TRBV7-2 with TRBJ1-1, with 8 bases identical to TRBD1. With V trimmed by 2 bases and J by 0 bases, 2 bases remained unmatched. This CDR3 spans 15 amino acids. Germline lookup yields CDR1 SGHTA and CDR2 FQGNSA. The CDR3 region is CASSLTGGVNTEAFF. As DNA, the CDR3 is TGTGCCAGCAGCTTAACAGGGGGTGTGAACACTGAAGCTTTCTTT.

CDR3 DNA: TGTGCCAGCTCACCAGCAGAAAGCGGGGAGCTGTTTTTT. Encoded protein: CASSPAESGELFF. The genes are TRBV18 and TRBJ2-2; D unresolved. This CDR3 is 13 amino acids long. Trimming took off 2 bases at V and 7 bases at J, with 8 bases between the two ends. Germline V lookup: CDR1 KGHSH, CDR2 LQKENI.

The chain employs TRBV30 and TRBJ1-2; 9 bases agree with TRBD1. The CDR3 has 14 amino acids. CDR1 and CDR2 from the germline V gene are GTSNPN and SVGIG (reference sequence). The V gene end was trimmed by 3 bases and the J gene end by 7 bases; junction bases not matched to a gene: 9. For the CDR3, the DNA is TGTGCCTGGAGCGCCGGACAGGGGTTGCGTGGCTACACCTTC. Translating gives CAWSAGQGLRGYTF.

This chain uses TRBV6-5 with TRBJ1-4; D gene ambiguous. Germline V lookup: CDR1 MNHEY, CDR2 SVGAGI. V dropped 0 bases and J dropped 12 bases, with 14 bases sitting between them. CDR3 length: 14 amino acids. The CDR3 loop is CASSYSSVAGELFF. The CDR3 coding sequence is TGTGCCAGCAGTTACTCCTCTGTCGCCGGAGAACTGTTTTTT.

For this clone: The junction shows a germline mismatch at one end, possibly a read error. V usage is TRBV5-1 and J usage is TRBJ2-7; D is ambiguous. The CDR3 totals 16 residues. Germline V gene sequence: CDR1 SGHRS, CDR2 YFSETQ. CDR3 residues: CAGSETLQGLGYEQYF. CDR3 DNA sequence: TGCGCCGGCAGCGAGACTCTACAAGGATTGGGCTACGAGCAGTACTTC.

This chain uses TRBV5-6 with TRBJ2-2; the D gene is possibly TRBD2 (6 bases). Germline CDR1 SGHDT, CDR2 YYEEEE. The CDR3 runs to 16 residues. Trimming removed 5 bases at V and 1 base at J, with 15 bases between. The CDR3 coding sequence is TGTGCCAGCAGTGATTATAGCGGCCGGAACACCGGGGAGCTGTTTTTT. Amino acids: CASSDYSGRNTGELFF.

This chain's CDR3 is CASSRNHIGSYIQYF. CDR3 in DNA: TGTGCCAGCAGCCGCAACCACATTGGGAGCTACATTCAGTACTTC. The chain links TRBV7-2 to TRBJ2-4, with D perhaps TRBD2 (5 bases). Germline-derived CDR1 and CDR2 are SGHTA and FQGNSA. Trimming pared 5 bases from V and 8 bases from J, leaving 19 bases between. There are 15 residues in the CDR3.

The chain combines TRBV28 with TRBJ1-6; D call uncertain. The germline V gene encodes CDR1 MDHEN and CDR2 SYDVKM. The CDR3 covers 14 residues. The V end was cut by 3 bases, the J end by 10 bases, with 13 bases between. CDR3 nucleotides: TGTGCCAGCAGTTTTAACGGACTTAACTCACCCCTCCACTTT. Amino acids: CASSFNGLNSPLHF. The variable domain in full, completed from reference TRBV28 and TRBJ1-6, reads DVKVTQSSRYLVKRTGEKVFLECVQDMDHENMFWYRQDPGLGLRLIYFSYDVKMKEKGDIPEGYSVSREKKERFSLILESASTNQTSMYLCASSFNGLNSPLHFGNGTRLTVT.

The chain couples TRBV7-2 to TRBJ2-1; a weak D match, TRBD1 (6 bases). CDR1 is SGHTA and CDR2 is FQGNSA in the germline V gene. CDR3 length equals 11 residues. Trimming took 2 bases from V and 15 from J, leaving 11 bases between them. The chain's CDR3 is CASSLFQGLFF. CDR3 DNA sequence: TGTGCCAGCAGCTTATTCCAGGGGCTGTTCTTC.

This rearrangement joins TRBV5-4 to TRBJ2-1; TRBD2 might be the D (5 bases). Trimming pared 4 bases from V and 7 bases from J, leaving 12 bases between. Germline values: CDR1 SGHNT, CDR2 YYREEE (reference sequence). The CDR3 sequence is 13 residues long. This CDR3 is CASSMDSRNEQFF. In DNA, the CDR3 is TGTGCCAGCAGCATGGACTCGCGGAATGAGCAGTTCTTC.

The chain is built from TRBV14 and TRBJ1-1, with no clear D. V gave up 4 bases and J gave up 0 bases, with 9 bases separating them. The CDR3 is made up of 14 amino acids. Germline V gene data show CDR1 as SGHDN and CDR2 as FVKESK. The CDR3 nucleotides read TGTGCCAGCAGCCTCCCCGGGGTGAACACTGAAGCTTTCTTT. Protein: CASSLPGVNTEAFF.

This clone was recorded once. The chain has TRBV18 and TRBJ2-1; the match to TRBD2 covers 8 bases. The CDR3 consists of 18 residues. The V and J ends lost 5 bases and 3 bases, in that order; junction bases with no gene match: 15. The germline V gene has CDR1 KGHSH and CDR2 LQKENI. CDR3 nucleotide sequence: TGTGCCAGCTCATTGGCGGGACCCACTAGCGGTTTCTACAATGAGCAGTTCTTC. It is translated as CASSLAGPTSGFYNEQFF. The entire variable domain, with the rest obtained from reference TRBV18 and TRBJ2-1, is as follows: NAGVMQNPRHLVRRRGQEARLRCSPMKGHSHVYWYRQLPEEGLKFMVYLQKENIIDESGMPKERFSAEFPKEGPSILRIQQVVRGDSAAYFCASSLAGPTSGFYNEQFFGPGTRLTVL.

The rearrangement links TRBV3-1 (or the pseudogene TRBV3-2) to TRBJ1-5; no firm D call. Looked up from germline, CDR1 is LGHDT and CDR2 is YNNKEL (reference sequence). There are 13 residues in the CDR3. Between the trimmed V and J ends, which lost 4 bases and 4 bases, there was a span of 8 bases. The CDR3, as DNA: TGTGCCAGCAGCCCCGGAGGGAATCAGCCCCAGCATTTT. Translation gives CASSPGGNQPQHF.

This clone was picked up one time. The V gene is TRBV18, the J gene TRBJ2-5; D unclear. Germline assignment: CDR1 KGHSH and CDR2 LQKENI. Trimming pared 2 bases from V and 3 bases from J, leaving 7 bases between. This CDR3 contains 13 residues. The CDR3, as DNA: TGTGCCAGCTCACCAACCCGAGAAGAGACCCAGTACTTC. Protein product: CASSPTREETQYF.